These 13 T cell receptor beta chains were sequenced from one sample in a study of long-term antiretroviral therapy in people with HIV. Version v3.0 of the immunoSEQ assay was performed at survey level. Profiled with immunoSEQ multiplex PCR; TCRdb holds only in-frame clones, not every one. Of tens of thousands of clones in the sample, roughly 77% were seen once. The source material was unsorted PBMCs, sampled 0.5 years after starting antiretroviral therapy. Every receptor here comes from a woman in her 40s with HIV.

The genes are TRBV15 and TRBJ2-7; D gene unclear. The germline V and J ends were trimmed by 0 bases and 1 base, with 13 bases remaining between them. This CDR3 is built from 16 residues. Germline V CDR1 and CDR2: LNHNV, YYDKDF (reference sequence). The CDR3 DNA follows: TGTGCCACCAGCAGAGATGGGTTAGCTGATTCCTACGAGCAGTACTTC. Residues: CATSRDGLADSYEQYF.

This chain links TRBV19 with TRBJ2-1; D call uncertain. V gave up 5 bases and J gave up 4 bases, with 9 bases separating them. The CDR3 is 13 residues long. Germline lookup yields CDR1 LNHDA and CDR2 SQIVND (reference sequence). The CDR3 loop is CASSGLRYNEQFF. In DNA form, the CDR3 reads TGTGCCAGTAGTGGGTTGAGGTACAATGAGCAGTTCTTC.

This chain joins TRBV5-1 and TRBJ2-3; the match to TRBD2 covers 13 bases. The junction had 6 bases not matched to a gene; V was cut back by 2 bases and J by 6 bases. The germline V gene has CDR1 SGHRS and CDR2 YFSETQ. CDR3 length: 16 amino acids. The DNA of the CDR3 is TGCGCCAGCAGCTTACTAGCGGGGGGGCGTATGGATACGCAGTATTTT. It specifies CASSLLAGGRMDTQYF.

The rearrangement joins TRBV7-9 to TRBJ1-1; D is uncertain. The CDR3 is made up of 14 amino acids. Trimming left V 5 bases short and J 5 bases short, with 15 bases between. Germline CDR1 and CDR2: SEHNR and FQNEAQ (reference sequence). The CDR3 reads CASSPQGLGTEAFF. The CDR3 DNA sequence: TGTGCCAGCAGCCCACAAGGTTTGGGAACTGAAGCTTTCTTT.

CDR3 loop: CAWSRARGHGYTF. The CDR3 DNA is TGTGCCTGGAGCCGGGCCAGGGGGCATGGCTACACCTTC. This chain joins TRBV30 and TRBJ1-2; 8 bases fit TRBD1. CDR1 and CDR2 (germline): GTSNPN, SVGIG (reference sequence). The CDR3 covers 13 residues. J gave up 6 bases and V 3 bases, and 6 bases lay outside the gene matches.

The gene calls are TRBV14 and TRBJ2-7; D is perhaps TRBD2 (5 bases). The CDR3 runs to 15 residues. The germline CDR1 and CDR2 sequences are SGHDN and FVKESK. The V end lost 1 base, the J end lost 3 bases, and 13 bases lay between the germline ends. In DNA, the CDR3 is TGTGCCAGCAGCCAAGTCCTCGGGAACTTCTACGAGCAGTACTTC. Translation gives CASSQVLGNFYEQYF.

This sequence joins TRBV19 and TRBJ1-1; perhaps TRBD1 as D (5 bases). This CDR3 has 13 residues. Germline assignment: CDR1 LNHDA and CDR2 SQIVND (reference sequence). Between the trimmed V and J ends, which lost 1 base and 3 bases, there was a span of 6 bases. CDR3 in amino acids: CASSIGGDTEAFF. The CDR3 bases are TGTGCCAGTAGTATAGGAGGGGACACTGAAGCTTTCTTT.

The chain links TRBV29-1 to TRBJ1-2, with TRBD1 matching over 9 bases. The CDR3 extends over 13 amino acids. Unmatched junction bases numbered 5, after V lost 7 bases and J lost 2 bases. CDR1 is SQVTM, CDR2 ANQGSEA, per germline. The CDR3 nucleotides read TGCAGCGCCTCGACAGGGGGGAACTATGGCTACACCTTC. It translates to CSASTGGNYGYTF.

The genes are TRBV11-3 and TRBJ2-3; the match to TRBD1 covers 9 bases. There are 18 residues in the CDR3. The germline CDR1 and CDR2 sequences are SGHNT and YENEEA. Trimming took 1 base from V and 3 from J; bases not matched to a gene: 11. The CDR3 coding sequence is TGTGCCAGCAGCTTAGTCGGGGGGAAGGACAGGGGAACAGATACGCAGTATTTT. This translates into CASSLVGGKDRGTDTQYF. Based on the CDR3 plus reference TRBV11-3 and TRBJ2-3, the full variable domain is EAGVVQSPRYKIIEKKQPVAFWCNPISGHNTLYWYLQNLGQGPELLIRYENEEAVDDSQLPKDRFSAERLKGVDSTLKIQPAELGDSAVYLCASSLVGGKDRGTDTQYFGPGTRLTVL.

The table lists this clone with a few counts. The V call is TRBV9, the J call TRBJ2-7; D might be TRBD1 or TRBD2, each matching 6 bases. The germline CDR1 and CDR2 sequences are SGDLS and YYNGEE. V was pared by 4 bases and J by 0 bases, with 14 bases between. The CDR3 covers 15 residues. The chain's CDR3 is CASSLGGFTSYEQYF. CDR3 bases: TGTGCCAGCAGCCTAGGGGGGTTCACCTCCTACGAGCAGTACTTC. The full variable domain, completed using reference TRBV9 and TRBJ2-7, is DSGVTQTPKHLITATGQRVTLRCSPRSGDLSVYWYQQSLDQGLQFLIQYYNGEERAKGNILERFSAQQFPDLHSELNLSSLELGDSALYFCASSLGGFTSYEQYFGPGTRLTVT.

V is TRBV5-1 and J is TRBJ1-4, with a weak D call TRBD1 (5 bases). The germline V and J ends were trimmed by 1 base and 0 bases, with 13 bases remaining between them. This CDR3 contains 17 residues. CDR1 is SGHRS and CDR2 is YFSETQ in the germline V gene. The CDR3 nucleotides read TGCGCCAGCAGCTTGAGGGGACCCACAGCAACTAATGAAAAACTGTTTTTT. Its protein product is CASSLRGPTATNEKLFF.

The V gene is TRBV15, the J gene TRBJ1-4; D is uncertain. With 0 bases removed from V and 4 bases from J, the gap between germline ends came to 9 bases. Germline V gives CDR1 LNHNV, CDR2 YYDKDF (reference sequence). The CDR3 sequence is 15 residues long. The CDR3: CATSRDKGNNEKLFF. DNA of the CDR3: TGTGCCACCAGCAGAGATAAGGGAAATAATGAAAAACTGTTTTTT.

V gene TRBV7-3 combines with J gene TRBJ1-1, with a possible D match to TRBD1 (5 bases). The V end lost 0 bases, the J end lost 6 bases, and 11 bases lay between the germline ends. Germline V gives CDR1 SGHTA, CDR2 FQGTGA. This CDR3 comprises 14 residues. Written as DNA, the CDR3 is TGTGCCAGCAGCTTAACGGGACCGGGGGCTGAAGCTTTCTTT. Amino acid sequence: CASSLTGPGAEAFF.